This T cell receptor beta chain was recorded in a study of OX40 agonist ivuxolimab in advanced cancers. Regarding the study in general: Ivuxolimab was an agonistic, fully human IgG2 monoclonal antibody directed against OX40 (CD134), a costimulatory receptor. Intravenous ivuxolimab was administered to patients every 2 weeks at six dose levels: 0.01, 0.1, 0.3, 1.5, 3 and 10 mg/kg. Of the roughly 51 patients in dose escalation, about 20 had hepatocellular carcinoma, roughly 15 had melanoma, 9 had renal cell carcinoma and 9 had head and neck cancer. A male proportion of around 83% and a mean age of around 60 years, ranging from 23 to 79, were recorded for the dose-escalation cohort. Prior anti-PD-1, anti-PD-L1 or anti-CTLA-4 therapy was permitted, and checkpoint inhibitors had been received by around 39% of dose-escalation patients. Partial responses occurred in three dose-escalation patients: two with cutaneous melanoma and one with hepatocellular carcinoma. The purpose of peripheral TCRbeta sequencing was to test whether ivuxolimab changed TCR sequence diversity and led to clonal T-cell expansion. The paper covers the monotherapy dose-escalation part of the phase I ivuxolimab trial, which included N ≈ 50 patients.

The full study reports these points: The antigen specificity of the peripheral T cells that underwent clonal expansion was not determined. Low levels of normalized T-cell clonal expansion were also seen in some patients who did not respond. After ivuxolimab, CD8+ T cells had more expanded clones than CD4+ T cells on average. In partial responders in the 0.1-3.0 mg/kg groups, normalized peripheral clonal expansion was found to be among the lowest, especially among CD8+ T cells. Clonal expansion of both CD4+ and CD8+ blood T cells was observed from baseline to week 6 at doses 0.1 to 3.0 mg/kg.

To sequence the TCRbeta CDR3 region, genomic DNA was isolated from the sorted cells. The immunoSEQ Assay was used to sequence the TCRbeta CDR3 regions. TCRdb limited this immuneACCESS table to in-frame rearrangements with V and J called. A share of clones is missing; checked studies link under half to unresolved V genes, and the rest is unexplained. A total of around 86,000 clones appear in this sample, approximately 94% of them only once. In total, the top ten clones hold about 13% of the sample. The trial excluded patients who had a history of autoimmune disease or were on systemic immunosuppression. Peripheral blood for TCR sequencing was drawn from every dose cohort at baseline, at cycle 4 day 1 and at cycle 7 day 1. Samples were obtained from an open-label, multicenter, first-in-human phase I dose-escalation trial of ivuxolimab. Adults with locally advanced or metastatic melanoma, renal cell carcinoma, hepatocellular carcinoma or head and neck squamous cell carcinoma were enrolled in the trial. Before TCR sequencing, CD4+ T cells and CD8+ T cells from peripheral blood were sorted into separate populations.

Worth noting for this clone: The target of this receptor is not known. No much larger clone exists at a distance of one base, and base qualities are not known.

The specimen comprised CD4+ or CD8+ T cells sorted from blood, sampled in a trial of the OX40 agonist ivuxolimab. The sequence came from an adult with an advanced solid tumor such as melanoma, head and neck, liver or kidney cancer.

The CDR3 sequence is CASSSPQAPGSPLHF. In nucleotides, the sequence is TGTGCCAGCAGCTCCCCACAGGCACCGGGTTCACCCCTCCACTTT. The sequence links TRBV9 to TRBJ1-6, and possibly TRBD1, on 5 matching bases. In the germline V gene, CDR1 corresponds to SGDLS and CDR2 to YYNGEE. Trimming removed 4 bases from V and 9 bases from J, leaving 17 bases between the germline ends. The CDR3 runs 15 residues from the cysteine to the phenylalanine. CDR3 DNA only is kept here, 45 bases in frame from base 1. The reference TRBV9 and TRBJ1-6 proteins fill in what lies around the CDR3, so the full variable domain reads DSGVTQTPKHLITATGQRVTLRCSPRSGDLSVYWYQQSLDQGLQFLIQYYNGEERAKGNILERFSAQQFPDLHSELNLSSLELGDSALYFCASSSPQAPGSPLHFGNGTRLTVT.